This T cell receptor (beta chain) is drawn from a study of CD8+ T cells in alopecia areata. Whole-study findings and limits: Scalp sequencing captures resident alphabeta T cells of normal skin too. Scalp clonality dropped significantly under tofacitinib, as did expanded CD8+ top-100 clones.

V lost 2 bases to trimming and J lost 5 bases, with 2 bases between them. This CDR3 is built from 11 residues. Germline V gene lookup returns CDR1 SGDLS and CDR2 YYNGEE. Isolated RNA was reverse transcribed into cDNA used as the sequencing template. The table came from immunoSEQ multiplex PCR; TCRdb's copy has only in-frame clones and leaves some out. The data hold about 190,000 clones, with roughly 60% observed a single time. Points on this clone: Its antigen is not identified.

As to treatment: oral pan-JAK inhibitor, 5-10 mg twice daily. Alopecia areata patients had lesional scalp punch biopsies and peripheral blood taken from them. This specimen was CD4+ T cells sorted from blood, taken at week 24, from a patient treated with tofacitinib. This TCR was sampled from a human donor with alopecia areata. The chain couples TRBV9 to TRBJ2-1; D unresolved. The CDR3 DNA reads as TGTGCCAGCAGCGTTGACAATGAGCAGTTCTTC. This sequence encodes CASSVDNEQFF.